One sample yielded the 27 T cell receptor beta chains listed below, sequenced in a study of response to subunit inactivated influenza vaccine. MiXCR, applied by TCRdb to the RT-PCR reads, yields one record per CDR3 protein. The data show about 800,000 distinct CDR3 sequences, around 20% seen once. Sequences were derived from PBMCs from blood, sampled less than 6 days after vaccination. The origin of the receptors is a man aged 50-59 years who received an inactivated influenza vaccine.

This chain links TRBV29-1 with TRBJ1-1, with TRBD1 as a possible D gene (5 bases). CDR1 is SQVTM, CDR2 ANQGSEA, per germline. V lost 4 bases to trimming and J lost 3 bases, with 9 bases between them. The CDR3 is made up of 12 amino acids. For the CDR3, the DNA is TGCAGCGTTGGCCAGGGTCACACTGAAGCTTTCTTT. Protein: CSVGQGHTEAFF.

Only a few counts were recorded for this clonotype. The gene calls are TRBV6-1 and TRBJ1-5; maybe TRBD1 (6 bases). V lost 7 bases and J 7 bases, leaving 26 bases between the germline ends. Germline V gene lookup returns CDR1 MNHNS and CDR2 SASEGT. This CDR3 has 17 amino acids. In DNA, the CDR3 is TGTGCCAGCACCAGGGGCAGGGCAGGGTTCGTAGGCCAGCCCCAGCATTTT. It encodes CASTRGRAGFVGQPQHF.

The rearrangement joins TRBV20-1 to TRBJ2-3, with 7 nucleotides matching TRBD2. V shed 5 bases, J shed 1 base, and the junction held 3 bases outside the gene matches. CDR1 DFQATT and CDR2 SNEGSKA come from the germline V gene (reference sequence). The CDR3 covers 13 residues. The chain's CDR3 is CSACSGRTDTQYF. CDR3 in DNA: TGCAGTGCTTGTAGCGGGCGCACAGATACGCAGTATTTT.

The chain couples TRBV28 to TRBJ2-7; 10 nucleotides agree with TRBD1. The length of the CDR3 is 14 residues. Germline CDR1 MDHEN, CDR2 SYDVKM. The ends lost 3 bases at V and 6 bases at J; junction bases unmatched: 5. The CDR3 DNA is TGTGCCAGCAGTTTCGACAGGGGGCTGATCGAGCAGTACTTC. Protein: CASSFDRGLIEQYF. The full variable domain, with the rest looked up from reference TRBV28 and TRBJ2-7, is DVKVTQSSRYLVKRTGEKVFLECVQDMDHENMFWYRQDPGLGLRLIYFSYDVKMKEKGDIPEGYSVSREKKERFSLILESASTNQTSMYLCASSFDRGLIEQYFGPGTRLTVT.

This clonotype was counted at least ten times. The chain carries TRBV12-3 or TRBV12-4 and TRBJ2-3, with a possible D match to TRBD2 (6 bases). CDR3 length: 12 amino acids. V lost 4 bases to trimming and J lost 4 bases, with 6 bases between them. The CDR3 nucleotides are TGTGCCAGCAGTTCTAGCGCAGATACGCAGTATTTT. Translation gives CASSSSADTQYF.

The rearrangement links TRBV6-6 to TRBJ1-1; weak D call: TRBD1 (5 bases). CDR1 and CDR2 from the germline V gene are MNHNY and SVGAGI (reference sequence). The CDR3 loop spans 13 amino acids. V dropped 6 bases and J dropped 7 bases, with 15 bases sitting between them. The CDR3 reads CASSGSGAGEAFF. The CDR3 nucleotides are TGTGCCAGCAGCGGGTCCGGGGCTGGTGAAGCTTTCTTT.

This clonotype appeared a few times. This rearrangement joins TRBV6-2 or TRBV6-3 to TRBJ2-1; the D is unclear. Germline V gives CDR1 MNHEY, CDR2 SVGEGT. The CDR3 loop spans 12 amino acids. V shed 0 bases and J shed 9 bases, with 6 bases lying between them. The CDR3, as DNA: TGTGCCAGCAGTTACTCGATGCCTGAGCAGTTCTTC. Its translation is CASSYSMPEQFF.

This clonotype was seen only a few times. The chain has TRBV27 and TRBJ2-7; D assignment may be TRBD1 or TRBD2 (5 bases each). Germline V gene lookup returns CDR1 MNHEY and CDR2 SMNVEV (reference sequence). The germline V and J ends were trimmed by 0 bases and 6 bases, with 15 bases remaining between them. The length of the CDR3 is 15 residues. In nucleotides, the CDR3 is TGTGCCAGCAGTTTATCTACCTCCGGGGCCTCCGAGCAGTACTTC. Encoded protein: CASSLSTSGASEQYF.

This clonotype was counted many times. The junction differs from germline at one of its ends, possibly a read error. The chain links TRBV5-1 to TRBJ1-5; D might be TRBD1 (5 bases). CDR1 is SGHRS and CDR2 is YFSETQ in the germline V gene. The CDR3 is 14 residues long. The CDR3 protein is CASSLGSGNQPQHF. The DNA for the CDR3 is TGTGCCAGCAGCCTCGGGTCAGGGAATCAGCCCCAGCATTTT.

This clonotype was counted a few times. This chain uses TRBV4-1 with TRBJ1-1; 9 bases match TRBD1. V gave up 4 bases and J gave up 1 base; unmatched junction bases: 16. The CDR3 spans 19 residues. The V gene's germline CDR1 is MGHRA and CDR2 YSYEKL. The CDR3 bases are TGCGCCAGCAGCCCTAATCCGGGACAGGGAAGGGAAAGGAACACTGAAGCTTTCTTT. It is translated as CASSPNPGQGRERNTEAFF.

This clonotype was counted between two and nine times. J is TRBJ1-2 and V is TRBV7-9; TRBD1 matches at 10 bases. With 0 bases clipped from V and 7 bases from J, the junction kept 8 bases outside the gene matches. CDR1 and CDR2 from the germline V gene are SEHNR and FQNEAQ (reference sequence). This CDR3 spans 16 amino acids. The CDR3 protein is CASSLAPGQGRGGYTF. The CDR3 DNA sequence: TGTGCCAGCAGCTTAGCTCCGGGACAGGGGAGGGGTGGCTACACCTTC.

The chain uses TRBV5-5 and TRBJ2-2, with D perhaps TRBD2 (6 bases). In germline, CDR1 is SGHKS, CDR2 YYEKEE (reference sequence). The CDR3 sequence is 13 residues long. Trimming cost V 4 bases and J 7 bases, with 11 bases left between them. The CDR3 DNA sequence: TGTGCCAGCAGCCCCGGGACTTACGGGGAGCTGTTTTTT. Protein sequence: CASSPGTYGELFF.

The rearrangement joins TRBV7-6 to TRBJ1-5; 7 nucleotides agree with TRBD1. Germline V gene sequence: CDR1 SGHVS, CDR2 FNYEAQ. The V segment lost 1 base and the J segment 4 bases; nucleotides outside the gene matches: 4. The CDR3 has 15 amino acids. CDR3 in DNA: TGTGCCAGCAGCTTAGAACAGGGGTTTAATCAGCCCCAGCATTTT. It specifies CASSLEQGFNQPQHF.

The chain joins TRBV29-1 to TRBJ1-1; D possibly corresponds to TRBD1 (6 bases). This CDR3 comprises 12 residues. V lost 4 bases, J lost 1 base, and 7 bases lay in between. The V gene's germline CDR1 is SQVTM and CDR2 ANQGSEA. The CDR3 nucleotides are TGCAGCGTTGGACAGGCGAACACTGAAGCTTTCTTT. Amino acids: CSVGQANTEAFF.

The chain is built from TRBV9 and TRBJ2-3; D may be TRBD1 (5 bases). The germline V gene encodes CDR1 SGDLS and CDR2 YYNGEE. Trimming took off 4 bases at V and 2 bases at J, with 11 bases between the two ends. This CDR3 is built from 14 residues. CDR3 protein: CASSSWGTTDTQYF. The CDR3 DNA sequence: TGTGCCAGCAGCTCCTGGGGCACCACAGATACGCAGTATTTT.

The chain has TRBV7-2 and TRBJ2-7; D may match TRBD1 or TRBD2 (5 bases each). The V gene lost 5 bases and the J gene lost 7 bases, with 15 bases spanning the gap. The CDR3 is made up of 13 amino acids. Per the germline V gene, CDR1 is SGHTA and CDR2 is FQGNSA. CDR3 nucleotide sequence: TGTGCCAGCAGCCTCTCCGACTGGGGGGAGCAGTACTTC. This codes for CASSLSDWGEQYF.

The rearrangement links TRBV3-1 to TRBJ2-4; weak D call: TRBD1 (5 bases). Germline CDR1 is LGHDT and CDR2 is YNNKEL (reference sequence). V was clipped by 2 bases and J by 9 bases, with 17 bases between them. There are 15 residues in the CDR3. CDR3 region: CASSQPTATVGIQYF. CDR3 sequence (DNA): TGTGCCAGCAGCCAACCGACAGCGACGGTGGGCATTCAGTACTTC.

This clonotype was observed at least ten times. The chain combines TRBV3-1 with TRBJ2-2, with 11 bases fitting TRBD2. Trimming at V came to 3 bases and at J to 7 bases, leaving 1 base not matched to a gene. Germline V lookup: CDR1 LGHDT, CDR2 YNNKEL (reference sequence). The CDR3 is 14 amino acids. CDR3 loop: CASSHSGRVGELFF. The CDR3, as DNA: TGTGCCAGCAGCCATAGCGGGAGGGTCGGGGAGCTGTTTTTT.

The chain carries TRBV7-8 and TRBJ2-5, with 7 bases fitting TRBD1. Germline CDR1 is SGHVS and CDR2 is FQNEAQ. Trimming removed 6 bases from V and 5 bases from J; junction bases left unmatched: 12. This CDR3 comprises 15 residues. DNA for the CDR3: TGTGCCAGCAGTCCCACAGGGGCCCCGAGGGAGACCCAGTACTTC. This codes for CASSPTGAPRETQYF.

The chain has TRBV4-1 and TRBJ1-2; the match to TRBD1 covers 7 bases. The J segment lost 13 bases and the V segment lost 3 bases, leaving 11 bases of the junction unmatched. CDR1 MGHRA and CDR2 YSYEKL come from the germline V gene. This CDR3 spans 13 amino acids. CDR3 sequence reads: CASSQTGPYSGTF. CDR3 in DNA: TGCGCCAGCAGCCAGACAGGGCCTTACTCGGGCACCTTC.

The chain uses TRBV7-9 and TRBJ2-7; no reliable D call. The CDR3 consists of 13 residues. V dropped 5 bases and J dropped 3 bases, with 11 bases sitting between them. Germline V gene sequence: CDR1 SEHNR, CDR2 FQNEAQ (reference sequence). CDR3 loop: CASSPPNYYEQYF. CDR3 DNA sequence: TGTGCCAGCAGCCCCCCCAATTACTACGAGCAGTACTTC.

This sequence joins TRBV2 and TRBJ2-2; D is unclear. In germline, CDR1 is SNHLY, CDR2 FYNNEI. V lost 7 bases and J lost 5, with 11 bases in between. The CDR3 runs to 13 residues. The CDR3 DNA sequence: TGTGCCAGCACCCCGATTACTACCGGGGAGCTGTTTTTT. Translation gives CASTPITTGELFF.

This clonotype has just a few counts. The V call is TRBV20-1, the J call TRBJ2-7; TRBD2 agrees at 14 bases. There are 14 residues in the CDR3. The V gene's germline CDR1 is DFQATT and CDR2 SNEGSKA (reference sequence). V lost 6 bases and J lost 7; bases outside the gene matches: 8. CDR3 bases: TGCAGTGCCCTCGGACTAGCGGGGGGAAGGGAGCAGTACTTC. This encodes CSALGLAGGREQYF.

The V gene is TRBV29-1, the J gene TRBJ2-5, with D possibly matching TRBD2 (6 bases). The CDR3 spans 13 residues. The germline CDR1 and CDR2 sequences are SQVTM and ANQGSEA. The V end was cut by 3 bases, the J end by 10 bases, with 18 bases between. CDR3: CSVEATRKAHQYF. For the CDR3, the DNA is TGCAGCGTTGAGGCGACTAGAAAGGCGCACCAGTACTTC.

The chain employs TRBV19 and TRBJ1-3; possible D gene TRBD1, 5 bases. CDR3 size: 17 residues. CDR1 is LNHDA and CDR2 is SQIVND in the germline V gene (reference sequence). Trimming removed 5 bases from V and 2 bases from J, with 19 bases in between. The chain's CDR3 is CASSPDPGPEAGNTIYF. DNA of the CDR3: TGTGCCAGTAGTCCCGACCCGGGACCTGAAGCTGGAAACACCATATATTTT.

The gene calls are TRBV11-2 and TRBJ2-7; tentatively, D is TRBD2 (5 bases). The CDR3 contains 13 residues. Per the germline V gene, CDR1 is SGHAT and CDR2 is FQNNGV. V was pared by 1 base and J by 8 bases, with 12 bases between. CDR3 sequence reads: CASSLGSLAKQYF. The CDR3 nucleotides read TGTGCCAGCAGCTTAGGTTCCCTAGCAAAGCAGTACTTC.

This clonotype showed up just a few times. As DNA, the CDR3 is TGCGCCAGCGCGCGGGGTCCGACCTACGAGCAGTACTTC. Amino acid sequence: CASARGPTYEQYF. The chain carries TRBV10-2 and TRBJ2-7, with D perhaps TRBD2 (6 bases). Germline V gene data show CDR1 as WSHSY and CDR2 as SAAADI. This CDR3 spans 13 amino acids. Trimming left V 8 bases short and J 2 bases short, with 13 bases between.